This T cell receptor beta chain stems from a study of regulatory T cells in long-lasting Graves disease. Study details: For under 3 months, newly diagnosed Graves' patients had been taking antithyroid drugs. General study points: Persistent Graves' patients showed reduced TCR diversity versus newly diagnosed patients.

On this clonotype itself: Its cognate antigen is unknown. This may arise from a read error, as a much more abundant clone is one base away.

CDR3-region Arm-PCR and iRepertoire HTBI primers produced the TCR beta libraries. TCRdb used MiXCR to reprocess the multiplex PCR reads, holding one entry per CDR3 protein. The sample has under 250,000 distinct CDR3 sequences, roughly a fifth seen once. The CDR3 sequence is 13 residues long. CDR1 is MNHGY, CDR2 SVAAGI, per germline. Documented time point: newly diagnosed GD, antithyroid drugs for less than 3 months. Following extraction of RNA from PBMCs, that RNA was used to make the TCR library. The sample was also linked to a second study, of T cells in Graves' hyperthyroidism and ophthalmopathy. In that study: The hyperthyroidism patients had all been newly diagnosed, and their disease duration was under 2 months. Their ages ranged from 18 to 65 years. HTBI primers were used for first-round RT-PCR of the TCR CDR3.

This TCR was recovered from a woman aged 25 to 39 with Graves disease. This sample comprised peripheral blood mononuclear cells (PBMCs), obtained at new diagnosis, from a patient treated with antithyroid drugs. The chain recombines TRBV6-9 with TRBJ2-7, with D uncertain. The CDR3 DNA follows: TGTGCCAGCAGTTACTCTGCGAACTACGAGCAGTGCTTC. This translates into CASSYSANYEQCF.